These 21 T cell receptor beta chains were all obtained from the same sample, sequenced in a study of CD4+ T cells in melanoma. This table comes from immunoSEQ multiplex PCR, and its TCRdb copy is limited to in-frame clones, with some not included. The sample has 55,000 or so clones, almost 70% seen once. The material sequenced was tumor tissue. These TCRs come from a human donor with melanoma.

The CDR3 loop reads CASSWPSLADKSTDTQYF. CDR3 in DNA: TGCGCCAGCAGCTGGCCAAGCCTAGCGGATAAGAGCACAGATACGCAGTATTTT. The chain uses TRBV5-1 and TRBJ2-3, with 7 bases fitting TRBD2. After removal of 3 bases from V and 0 bases from J, the junction contained 13 bases not matched to a gene. This CDR3 comprises 18 residues. From germline, CDR1 is SGHRS and CDR2 YFSETQ.

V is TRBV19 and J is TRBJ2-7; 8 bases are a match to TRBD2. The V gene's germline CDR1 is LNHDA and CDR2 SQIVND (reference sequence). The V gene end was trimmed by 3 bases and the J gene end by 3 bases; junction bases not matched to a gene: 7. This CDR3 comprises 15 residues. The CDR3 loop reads CASSIRAGRGYEQYF. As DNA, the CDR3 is TGTGCCAGTAGTATTCGTGCCGGGAGGGGCTACGAGCAGTACTTC.

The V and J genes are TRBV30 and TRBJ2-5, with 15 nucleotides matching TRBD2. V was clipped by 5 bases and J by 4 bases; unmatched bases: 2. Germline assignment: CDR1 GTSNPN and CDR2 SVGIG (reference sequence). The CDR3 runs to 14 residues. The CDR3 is CAWGLAGGRETQYF. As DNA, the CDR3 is TGTGCCTGGGGACTAGCGGGGGGGAGAGAGACCCAGTACTTC.

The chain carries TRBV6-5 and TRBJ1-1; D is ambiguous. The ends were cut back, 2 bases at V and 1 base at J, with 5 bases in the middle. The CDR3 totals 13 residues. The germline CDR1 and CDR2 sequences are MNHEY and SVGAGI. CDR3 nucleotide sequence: TGTGCCAGCAGTTACGGTCCGAACACTGAAGCTTTCTTT. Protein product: CASSYGPNTEAFF.

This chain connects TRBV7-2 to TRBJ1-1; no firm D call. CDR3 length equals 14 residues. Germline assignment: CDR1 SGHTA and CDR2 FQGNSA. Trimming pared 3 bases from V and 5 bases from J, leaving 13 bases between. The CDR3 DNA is TGTGCCAGCAGCTTGTGGCCAGATGGGACTGAAGCTTTCTTT. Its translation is CASSLWPDGTEAFF.

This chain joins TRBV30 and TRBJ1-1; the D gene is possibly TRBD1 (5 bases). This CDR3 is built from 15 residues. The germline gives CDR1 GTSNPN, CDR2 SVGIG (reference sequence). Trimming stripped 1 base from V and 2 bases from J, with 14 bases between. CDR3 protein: CAWSAEGYGNTEAFF. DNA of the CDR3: TGTGCCTGGAGTGCGGAGGGGTACGGTAACACTGAAGCTTTCTTT.

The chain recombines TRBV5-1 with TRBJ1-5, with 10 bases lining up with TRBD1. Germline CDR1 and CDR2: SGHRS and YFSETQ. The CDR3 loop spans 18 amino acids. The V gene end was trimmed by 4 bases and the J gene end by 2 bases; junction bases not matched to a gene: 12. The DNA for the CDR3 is TGCGCCAGCAGCCCCACCGGGACAGGGGAGGCCGGCAATCAGCCCCAGCATTTT. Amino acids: CASSPTGTGEAGNQPQHF.

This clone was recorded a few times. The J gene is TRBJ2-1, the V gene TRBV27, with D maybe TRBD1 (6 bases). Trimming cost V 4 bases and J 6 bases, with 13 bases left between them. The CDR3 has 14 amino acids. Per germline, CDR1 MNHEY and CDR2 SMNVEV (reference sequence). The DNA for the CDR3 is TGTGCCAGCAGTTCCTCGGGACACCGCAATGAGCAGTTCTTC. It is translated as CASSSSGHRNEQFF.

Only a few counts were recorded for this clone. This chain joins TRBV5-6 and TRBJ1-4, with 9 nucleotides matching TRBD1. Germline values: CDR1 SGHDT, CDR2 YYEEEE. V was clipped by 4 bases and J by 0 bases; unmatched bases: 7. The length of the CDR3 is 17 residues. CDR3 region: CASSGPGQGPTNEKLFF. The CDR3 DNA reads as TGTGCCAGCAGCGGACCGGGACAGGGCCCAACTAATGAAAAACTGTTTTTT.

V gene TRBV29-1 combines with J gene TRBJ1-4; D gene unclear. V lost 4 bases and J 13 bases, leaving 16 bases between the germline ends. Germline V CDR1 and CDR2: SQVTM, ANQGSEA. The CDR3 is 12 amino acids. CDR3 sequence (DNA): TGCAGCGTTGTGAACGTTCAAGGAGGACTGTTTTTT. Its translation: CSVVNVQGGLFF.

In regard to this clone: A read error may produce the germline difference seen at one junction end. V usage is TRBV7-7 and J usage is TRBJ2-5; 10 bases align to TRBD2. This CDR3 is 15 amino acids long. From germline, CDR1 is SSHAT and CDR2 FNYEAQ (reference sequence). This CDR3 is CASSISGGNQETQYF. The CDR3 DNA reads TGTGCTAGCAGTATTAGCGGGGGGAACCAAGAGACCCAGTACTTC.

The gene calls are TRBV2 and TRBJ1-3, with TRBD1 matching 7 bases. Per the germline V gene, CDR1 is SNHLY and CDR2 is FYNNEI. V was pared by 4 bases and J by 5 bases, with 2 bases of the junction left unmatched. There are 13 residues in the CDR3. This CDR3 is CASSGGQRNTIYF. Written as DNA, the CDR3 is TGTGCCAGCAGTGGGGGACAGAGAAACACCATATATTTT.

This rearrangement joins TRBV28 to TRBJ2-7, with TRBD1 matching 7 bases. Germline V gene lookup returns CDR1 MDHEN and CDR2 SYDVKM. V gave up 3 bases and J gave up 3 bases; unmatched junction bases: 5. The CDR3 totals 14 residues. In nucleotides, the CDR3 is TGTGCCAGCAGTTTGTACAGGGGCAACTACGAGCAGTACTTC. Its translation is CASSLYRGNYEQYF.

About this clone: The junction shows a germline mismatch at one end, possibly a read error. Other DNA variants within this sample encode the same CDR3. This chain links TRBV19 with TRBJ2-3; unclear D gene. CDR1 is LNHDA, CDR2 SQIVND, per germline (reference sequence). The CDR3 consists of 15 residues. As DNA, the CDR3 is TGTGCCAGTAGTATAGATGGCAGAATCACAGATACGCAGTATTTC. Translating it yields CASSIDGRITDTQYF.

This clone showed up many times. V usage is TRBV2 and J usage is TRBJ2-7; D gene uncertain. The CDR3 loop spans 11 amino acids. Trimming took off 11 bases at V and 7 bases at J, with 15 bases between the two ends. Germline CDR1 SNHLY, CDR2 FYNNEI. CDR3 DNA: TGTGCCGCGTTCGTGGTGGGGGAGCAGTACTTC. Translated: CAAFVVGEQYF.

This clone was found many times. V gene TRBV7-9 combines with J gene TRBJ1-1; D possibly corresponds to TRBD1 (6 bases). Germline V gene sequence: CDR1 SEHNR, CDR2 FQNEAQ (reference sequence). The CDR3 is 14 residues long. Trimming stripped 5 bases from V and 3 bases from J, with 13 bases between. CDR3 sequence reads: CASSRTARDTEAFF. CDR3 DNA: TGTGCCAGCAGCCGGACAGCCAGGGACACTGAAGCTTTCTTT.

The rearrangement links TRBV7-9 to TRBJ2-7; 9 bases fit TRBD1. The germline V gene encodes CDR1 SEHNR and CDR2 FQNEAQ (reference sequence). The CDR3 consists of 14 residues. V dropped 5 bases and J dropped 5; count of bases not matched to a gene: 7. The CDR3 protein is CASSKGQGIDEQYF. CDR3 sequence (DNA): TGTGCCAGCAGCAAGGGACAGGGTATTGACGAGCAGTACTTC.

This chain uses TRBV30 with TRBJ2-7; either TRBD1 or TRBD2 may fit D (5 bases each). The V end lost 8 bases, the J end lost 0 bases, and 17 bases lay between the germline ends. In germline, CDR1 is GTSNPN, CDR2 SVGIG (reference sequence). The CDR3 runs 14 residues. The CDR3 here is CAASGTEISYEQYF. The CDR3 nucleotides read TGTGCCGCGTCCGGGACGGAGATCTCCTACGAGCAGTACTTC.

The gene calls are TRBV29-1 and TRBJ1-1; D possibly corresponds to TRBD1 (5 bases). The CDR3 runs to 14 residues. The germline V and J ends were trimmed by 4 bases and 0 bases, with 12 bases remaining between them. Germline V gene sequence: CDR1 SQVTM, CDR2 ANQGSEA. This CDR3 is CSVVVRQLNTEAFF. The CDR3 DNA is TGCAGCGTTGTGGTTCGACAGCTGAACACTGAAGCTTTCTTT.

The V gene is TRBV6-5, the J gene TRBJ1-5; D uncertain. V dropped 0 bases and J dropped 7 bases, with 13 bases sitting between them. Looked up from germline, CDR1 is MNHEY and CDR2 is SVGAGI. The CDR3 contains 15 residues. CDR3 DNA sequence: TGTGCCAGCAGTTACTCTGGGGTTGTTGGACAGCCCCAGCATTTT. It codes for CASSYSGVVGQPQHF.

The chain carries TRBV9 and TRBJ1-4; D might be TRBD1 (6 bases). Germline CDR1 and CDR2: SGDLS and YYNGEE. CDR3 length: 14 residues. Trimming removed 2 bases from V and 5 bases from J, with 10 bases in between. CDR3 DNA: TGTGCCAGCAGCGTTGGTGGGACAAATGAAAAACTGTTTTTT. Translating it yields CASSVGGTNEKLFF.